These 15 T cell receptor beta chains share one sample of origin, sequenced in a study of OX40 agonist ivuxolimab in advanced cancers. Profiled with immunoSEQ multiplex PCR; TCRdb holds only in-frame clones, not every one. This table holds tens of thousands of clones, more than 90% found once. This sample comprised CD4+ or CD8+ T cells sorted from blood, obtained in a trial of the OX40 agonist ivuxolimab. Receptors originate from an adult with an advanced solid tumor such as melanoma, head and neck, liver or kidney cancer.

In DNA, the CDR3 is TGTGCCAGCAGTGACAGGATCTACGAGCAGTACTTC. Encoded protein: CASSDRIYEQYF. The chain is built from TRBV6-5 and TRBJ2-7; tentative D call: TRBD1 (6 bases). Germline CDR1 and CDR2: MNHEY and SVGAGI. The CDR3 runs 12 residues. V gave up 5 bases and J gave up 3 bases, with 8 bases separating them.

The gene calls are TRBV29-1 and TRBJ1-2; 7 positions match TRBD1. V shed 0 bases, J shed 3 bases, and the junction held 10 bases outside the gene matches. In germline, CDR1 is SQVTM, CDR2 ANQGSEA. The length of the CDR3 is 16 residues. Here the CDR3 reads CSVEDGAQRGHYGYTF. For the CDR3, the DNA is TGCAGCGTTGAAGATGGGGCCCAAAGGGGGCACTATGGCTACACCTTC.

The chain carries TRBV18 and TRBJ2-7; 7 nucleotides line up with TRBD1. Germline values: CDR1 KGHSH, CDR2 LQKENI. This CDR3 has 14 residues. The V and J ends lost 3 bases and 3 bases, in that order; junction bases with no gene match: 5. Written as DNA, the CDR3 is TGTGCCAGCTCACCGGGGACAGCTGACTACGAGCAGTACTTC. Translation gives CASSPGTADYEQYF.

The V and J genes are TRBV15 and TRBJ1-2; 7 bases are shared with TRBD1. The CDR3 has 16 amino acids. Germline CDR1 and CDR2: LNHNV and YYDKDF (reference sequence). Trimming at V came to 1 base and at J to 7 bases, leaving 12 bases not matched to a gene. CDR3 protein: CATSRVKVGQRGGYTF. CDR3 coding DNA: TGTGCCACCAGCAGAGTAAAGGTGGGACAGCGAGGTGGCTACACCTTC.

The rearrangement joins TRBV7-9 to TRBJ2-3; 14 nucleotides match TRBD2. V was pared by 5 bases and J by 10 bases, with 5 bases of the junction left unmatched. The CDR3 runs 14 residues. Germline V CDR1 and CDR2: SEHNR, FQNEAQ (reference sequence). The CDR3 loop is CASSRTSGGWSQYF. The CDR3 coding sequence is TGTGCCAGCAGCCGGACTAGCGGGGGGTGGTCGCAGTATTTT.

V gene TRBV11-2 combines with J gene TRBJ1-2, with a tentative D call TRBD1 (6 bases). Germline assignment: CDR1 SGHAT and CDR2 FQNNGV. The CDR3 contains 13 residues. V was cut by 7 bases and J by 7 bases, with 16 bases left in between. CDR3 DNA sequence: TGTGCCAGCACCCTAGGGGGGGCGCTTGGCTACACCTTC. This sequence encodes CASTLGGALGYTF.

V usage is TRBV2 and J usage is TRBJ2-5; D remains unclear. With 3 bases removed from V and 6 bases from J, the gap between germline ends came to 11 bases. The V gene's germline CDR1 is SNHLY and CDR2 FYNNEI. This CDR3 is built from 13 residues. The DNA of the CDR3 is TGTGCCAGCAGTGACACCCTTGCGAAGACCCAGTACTTC. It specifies CASSDTLAKTQYF.

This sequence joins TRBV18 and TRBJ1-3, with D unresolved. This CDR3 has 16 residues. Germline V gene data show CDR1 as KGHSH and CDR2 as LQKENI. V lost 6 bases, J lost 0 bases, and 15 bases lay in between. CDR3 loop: CASSVAEDASGNTIYF. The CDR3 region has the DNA TGTGCCAGCTCTGTCGCCGAAGATGCCTCTGGAAACACCATATATTTT.

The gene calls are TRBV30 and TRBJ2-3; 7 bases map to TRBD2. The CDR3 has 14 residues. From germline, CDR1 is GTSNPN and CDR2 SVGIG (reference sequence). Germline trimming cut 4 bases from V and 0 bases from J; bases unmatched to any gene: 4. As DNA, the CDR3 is TGTGCCTGGATGGGAGGGTATAGCACAGATACGCAGTATTTT. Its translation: CAWMGGYSTDTQYF.

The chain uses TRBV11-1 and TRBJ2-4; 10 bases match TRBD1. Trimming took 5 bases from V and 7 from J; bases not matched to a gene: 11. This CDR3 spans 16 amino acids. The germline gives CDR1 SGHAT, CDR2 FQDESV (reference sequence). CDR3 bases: TGTGCCAGCAGCGACCGGGGGGGGACAGGGGTGAACATTCAGTACTTC. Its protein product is CASSDRGGTGVNIQYF. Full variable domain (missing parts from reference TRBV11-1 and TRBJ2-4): EAEVAQSPRYKITEKSQAVAFWCDPISGHATLYWYRQILGQGPELLVQFQDESVVDDSQLPKDRFSAERLKGVDSTLKIQPAELGDSAMYLCASSDRGGTGVNIQYFGAGTRLSVL.

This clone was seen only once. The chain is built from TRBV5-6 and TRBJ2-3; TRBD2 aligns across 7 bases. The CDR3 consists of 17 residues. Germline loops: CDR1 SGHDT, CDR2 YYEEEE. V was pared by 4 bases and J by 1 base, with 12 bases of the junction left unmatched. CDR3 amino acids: CASSETAGRTRTDTQYF. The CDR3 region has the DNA TGTGCCAGCAGCGAGACGGCCGGGAGGACCCGCACAGATACGCAGTATTTT.

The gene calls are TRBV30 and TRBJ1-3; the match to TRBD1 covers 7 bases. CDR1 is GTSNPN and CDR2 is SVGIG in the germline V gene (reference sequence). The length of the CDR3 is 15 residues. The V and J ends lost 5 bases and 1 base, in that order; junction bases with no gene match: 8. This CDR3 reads CAWYRDRASGNTIYF. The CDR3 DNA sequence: TGTGCCTGGTACCGGGACAGAGCTTCTGGAAACACCATATATTTT.

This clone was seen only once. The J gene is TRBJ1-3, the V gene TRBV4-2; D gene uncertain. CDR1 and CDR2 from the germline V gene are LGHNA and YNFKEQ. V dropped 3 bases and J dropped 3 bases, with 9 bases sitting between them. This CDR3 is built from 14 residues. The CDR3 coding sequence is TGTGCCAGCAGCCAGGGGAACCTTGGAAACACCATATATTTT. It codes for CASSQGNLGNTIYF.

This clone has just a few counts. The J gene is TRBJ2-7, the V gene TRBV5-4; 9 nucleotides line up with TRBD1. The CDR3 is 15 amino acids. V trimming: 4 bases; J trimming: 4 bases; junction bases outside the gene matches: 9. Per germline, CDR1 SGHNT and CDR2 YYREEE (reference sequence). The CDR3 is CASSLPGTGQYEQYF. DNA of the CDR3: TGTGCCAGCAGCCTCCCCGGGACAGGGCAATACGAGCAGTACTTC.

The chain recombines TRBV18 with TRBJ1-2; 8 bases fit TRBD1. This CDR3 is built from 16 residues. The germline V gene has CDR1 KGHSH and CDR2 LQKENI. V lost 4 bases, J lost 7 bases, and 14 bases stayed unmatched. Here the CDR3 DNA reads TGTGCCAGCTCACTGGCCAGCGGACAGGGAATATTTGGCTACACCTTC. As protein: CASSLASGQGIFGYTF.